This T cell receptor (beta chain) was profiled in a study of regulatory T cells in long-lasting Graves disease. Broader study findings: Compared with new cases, persistent Graves' patients showed reduced TCR diversity.

Libraries of TCR beta came from iRepertoire HTBI primers plus Arm-PCR of CDR3 regions. TCRdb independently ran MiXCR on the multiplex PCR reads; one entry per CDR3 protein. The table records fewer than 400,000 distinct CDR3 sequences, about 20% of them present only once. The J segment lost 5 bases and the V segment lost 6 bases, leaving 15 bases of the junction unmatched. The CDR3 length is 16 residues. The time point is: persistent/refractory GD, antithyroid drugs over 5 years with positive TRAb. PBMC-derived RNA was used for the TCR library. Notes on this clonotype: Its antigen is not known.

This TCR was sampled from a female donor with Graves disease. The V gene is TRBV12-3 or TRBV12-4, the J gene TRBJ1-2, with 7 nucleotides matching TRBD1. Here the sequenced sample was peripheral blood mononuclear cells (PBMCs), taken when the disease was refractory, from a patient treated with antithyroid drugs. The CDR3 DNA follows: TGTGCCAGCAGCCACAAACGGACAGGAGGGGGGTATGGCTACACCTTC. Its protein is CASSHKRTGGGYGYTF.